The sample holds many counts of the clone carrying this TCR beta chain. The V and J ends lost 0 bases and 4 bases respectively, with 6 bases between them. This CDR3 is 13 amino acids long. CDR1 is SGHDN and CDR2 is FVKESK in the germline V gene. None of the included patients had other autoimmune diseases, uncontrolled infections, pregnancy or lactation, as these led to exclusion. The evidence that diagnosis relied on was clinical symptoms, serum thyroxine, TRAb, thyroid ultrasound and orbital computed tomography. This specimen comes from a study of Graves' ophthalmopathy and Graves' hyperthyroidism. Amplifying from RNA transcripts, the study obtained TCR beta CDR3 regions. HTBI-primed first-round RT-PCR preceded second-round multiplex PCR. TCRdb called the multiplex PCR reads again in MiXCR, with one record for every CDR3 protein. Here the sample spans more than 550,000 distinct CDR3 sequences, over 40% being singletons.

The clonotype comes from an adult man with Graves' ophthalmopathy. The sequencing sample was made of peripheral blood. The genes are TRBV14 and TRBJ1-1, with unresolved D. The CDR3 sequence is CASSQDLSTEAFF. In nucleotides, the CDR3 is TGTGCCAGCAGCCAAGATCTTAGCACTGAAGCTTTCTTT.